These 26 T cell receptor beta chains were all obtained from the same sample, sequenced in a study of T-cell memory formation after mild COVID-19. In TCRdb, the 5' RACE reads were re-called with MiXCR into one record per CDR3 protein. In the table there are 130,000 to 150,000 distinct CDR3 sequences, 6% to 6.5% of which are singletons. The sample comprised PBMCs or a T cell subset sorted from them (not recorded which). All receptors derive from an adult woman who had mild COVID-19 (a few samples of this study predate the infection). Cell type and time point are not known.

This chain connects TRBV5-1 to TRBJ2-2; D not certain. The CDR3 extends over 18 amino acids. V was trimmed by 4 bases and J by 2 bases, leaving 21 bases between them. Germline V gene lookup returns CDR1 SGHRS and CDR2 YFSETQ. The CDR3 DNA follows: TGCGCCAGCAGCAACGCCCCGATTCCATTCCTAAACACCGGGGAGCTGTTTTTT. Amino acids: CASSNAPIPFLNTGELFF.

Only a few counts were recorded for this clonotype. The rearrangement links TRBV6-5 to TRBJ2-1, with D perhaps TRBD2 (5 bases). Germline loops: CDR1 MNHEY, CDR2 SVGAGI. V lost 4 bases and J lost 6, with 16 bases in between. This CDR3 has 15 amino acids. CDR3 sequence reads: CASSSRGNLLNEQFF. The CDR3 bases are TGTGCCAGCAGTTCCCGGGGAAACTTACTCAATGAGCAGTTCTTC.

This clonotype occurred many times. The rearrangement links TRBV12-3 or TRBV12-4 to TRBJ2-5; 7 bases match TRBD1. The CDR3 is made up of 16 amino acids. The V segment lost 5 bases and the J segment 2 bases; nucleotides outside the gene matches: 11. The CDR3 DNA follows: TGTGCCAGCAGTCGGCATCGGACAGGCTCACAAGAGACCCAGTACTTC. It yields the protein CASSRHRTGSQETQYF.

This clonotype has a handful of counts. The chain carries TRBV6-6 and TRBJ2-7; D possibly corresponds to TRBD2 (5 bases). Germline V CDR1 and CDR2: MNHNY, SVGAGI (reference sequence). This CDR3 has 15 amino acids. V dropped 0 bases and J dropped 2 bases, with 11 bases sitting between them. CDR3 bases: TGTGCCAGCAGTTACTCGTCTAGCTCCCCCTACGAGCAGTACTTC. Translating gives CASSYSSSSPYEQYF.

This clonotype was recorded many times. This chain joins TRBV5-1 and TRBJ2-7; D is perhaps TRBD2 (5 bases). Trimming cost V 6 bases and J 0 bases, with 10 bases left between them. CDR3 length equals 13 residues. Germline V gene lookup returns CDR1 SGHRS and CDR2 YFSETQ. CDR3 sequence: CASNPGNSYEQYF. Written as DNA, the CDR3 is TGCGCCAGCAACCCGGGGAACTCCTACGAGCAGTACTTC. The whole variable domain, filled in from reference TRBV5-1 and TRBJ2-7, reads KAGVTQTPRYLIKTRGQQVTLSCSPISGHRSVSWYQQTPGQGLQFLFEYFSETQRNKGNFPGRFSGRQFSNSRSEMNVSTLELGDSALYLCASNPGNSYEQYFGPGTRLTVT.

This clonotype was seen at least ten times. This chain links TRBV12-3 or TRBV12-4 with TRBJ1-1; D is undetermined. V lost 4 bases and J lost 3, with 12 bases in between. The CDR3 has 14 residues. CDR3 protein: CASSSWGQDTEAFF. CDR3 coding DNA: TGTGCCAGCAGTTCATGGGGTCAGGACACTGAAGCTTTCTTT.

The chain employs TRBV5-1 and TRBJ1-5; D is unclear. This CDR3 has 16 amino acids. Trimming took 1 base from V and 0 from J, leaving 11 bases between them. Germline CDR1 is SGHRS and CDR2 is YFSETQ. Written as DNA, the CDR3 is TGCGCCAGCAGCTTGAACGGGATTAATAGCAATCAGCCCCAGCATTTT. Its protein product is CASSLNGINSNQPQHF.

This clonotype was observed a few times. V usage is TRBV5-1 and J usage is TRBJ1-2, with TRBD1 identical over 8 bases. CDR1 and CDR2 (germline): SGHRS, YFSETQ. The CDR3 length is 13 residues. Trimming took 5 bases from V and 3 from J; bases not matched to a gene: 3. The CDR3 nucleotides are TGCGCCAGCAGACCAGGGGGCGACTATGGCTACACCTTC. Amino acids: CASRPGGDYGYTF.

The rearrangement joins TRBV24-1 to TRBJ1-1, with 9 bases aligning to TRBD1. Trimming removed 4 bases from V and 10 bases from J; junction bases left unmatched: 15. Germline CDR1 is KGHDR and CDR2 is SFDVKD. The length of the CDR3 is 16 residues. CDR3 DNA sequence: TGTGCCACCAGTGAAGCGACAGGGGGGTCGGTGAGCGGAGCTTTCTTT. It encodes CATSEATGGSVSGAFF.

This clonotype has a count of ten or more. The V call is TRBV18, the J call TRBJ2-5; 7 positions agree with TRBD2. There are 16 residues in the CDR3. J gave up 5 bases and V 0 bases, and 9 bases lay outside the gene matches. In germline, CDR1 is KGHSH, CDR2 LQKENI. CDR3: CASSPPNRLARETQYF. The CDR3 bases are TGTGCCAGCTCACCACCAAACCGACTAGCCCGGGAGACCCAGTACTTC.

The CDR3 loop reads CASSPAAGGEQYF. The CDR3 bases are TGCGCCAGCAGCCCCGCAGCGGGGGGGGAGCAGTACTTC. The chain is built from TRBV4-3 and TRBJ2-7, with TRBD2 matching 10 bases. V trimming: 4 bases; J trimming: 7 bases; junction bases outside the gene matches: 4. The CDR3 covers 13 residues. The germline V gene has CDR1 LGHNA and CDR2 YSLEER.

CDR3 sequence reads: CASSSRGLGETQYF. In nucleotides, the CDR3 is TGTGCCAGCAGCTCAAGGGGGCTCGGGGAGACCCAGTACTTC. V gene TRBV7-8 combines with J gene TRBJ2-5; 7 nucleotides align to TRBD1. Germline CDR1 SGHVS, CDR2 FQNEAQ. The CDR3 is 14 amino acids. V lost 4 bases to trimming and J lost 5 bases; unmatched junction nucleotides: 7.

The rearrangement joins TRBV4-3 to TRBJ1-6; weak D call: TRBD1 (5 bases). V was clipped by 0 bases and J by 6 bases, with 12 bases between them. Per the germline V gene, CDR1 is LGHNA and CDR2 is YSLEER. There are 16 residues in the CDR3. Written as DNA, the CDR3 is TGCGCCAGCAGCCAAGATATGGGACGGGGTAATTCACCCCTCCACTTT. Translation gives CASSQDMGRGNSPLHF.

This clonotype was counted at least ten times. This sequence joins TRBV4-1 and TRBJ2-7; 9 bases fit TRBD1. The CDR3 spans 15 residues. Germline CDR1 and CDR2: MGHRA and YSYEKL. J lost 7 bases, V lost 1 base, and 8 bases had no gene match. CDR3 sequence: CASSQVGDRVGEQYF. CDR3 DNA: TGCGCCAGCAGCCAAGTTGGGGACAGGGTTGGGGAGCAGTACTTC.

This clonotype was counted only a few times. CDR3 loop: CASSYSSGTSGLGAQYF. CDR3 in DNA: TGTGCCAGCAGTTACTCCTCCGGGACTAGCGGGCTGGGGGCCCAGTACTTC. This chain joins TRBV6-5 and TRBJ2-5; 12 positions agree with TRBD2. V shed 0 bases and J 9 bases; nucleotides not matched to a gene: 11. The CDR3 is 17 residues long. CDR1 and CDR2 from the germline V gene are MNHEY and SVGAGI.

This clonotype was detected only a few times. CDR3 in DNA: TGTGCCATCAGTGCCGGACAGGGGGAGACCCAGTACTTC. Its protein product is CAISAGQGETQYF. The V call is TRBV10-3, the J call TRBJ2-5, with 9 positions matching TRBD1. There are 13 residues in the CDR3. Trimming cost V 4 bases and J 5 bases; bases outside gene matches: 2. Germline V gene data show CDR1 as ENHRY and CDR2 as SYGVKD.

This clonotype was seen at least ten times. This sequence joins TRBV21-1 and TRBJ2-5; the table gives TRBD1 as D, unverified against the DNA. TRBV21-1 is a listed pseudogene. The length of the CDR3 is 15 residues. The chain's CDR3 is CASSTRAVGGETQYF. The DNA for the CDR3 is TGTGCCAGCAGCACCCGAGCGGTGGGGGGAGAGACCCAGTACTTC.

This clonotype was counted at least ten times. The chain employs TRBV6-5 and TRBJ1-2; no clear D gene. Trimming took off 2 bases at V and 5 bases at J, with 15 bases between the two ends. Germline lookup yields CDR1 MNHEY and CDR2 SVGAGI. The CDR3 spans 15 residues. The CDR3 protein is CASSYGEAQGYGYTF. The CDR3 nucleotides read TGTGCCAGCAGTTACGGGGAGGCACAAGGGTATGGCTACACCTTC.

This clonotype has just a few counts. DNA for the CDR3: TGTGCCAGCAGCCCCCGCGGGATGTACAATGAGCAGTTCTTC. Protein sequence: CASSPRGMYNEQFF. J is TRBJ2-1 and V is TRBV3-1; tentatively, D is TRBD2 (6 bases). In germline, CDR1 is LGHDT, CDR2 YNNKEL (reference sequence). V dropped 4 bases and J dropped 4 bases, with 11 bases sitting between them. This CDR3 has 14 residues.

There are a few counts of this clonotype. The rearrangement uses TRBV5-1 and TRBJ1-6, with 9 bases that match TRBD1. CDR3 length: 17 residues. V lost 4 bases to trimming and J lost 0 bases; unmatched junction nucleotides: 5. Germline V gene sequence: CDR1 SGHRS, CDR2 YFSETQ. The CDR3: CASSSGTGSSYNSPLHF. For the CDR3, the DNA is TGCGCCAGCAGCAGCGGGACAGGGAGCTCCTATAATTCACCCCTCCACTTT. Complete variable domain (other parts from reference TRBV5-1 and TRBJ1-6): KAGVTQTPRYLIKTRGQQVTLSCSPISGHRSVSWYQQTPGQGLQFLFEYFSETQRNKGNFPGRFSGRQFSNSRSEMNVSTLELGDSALYLCASSSGTGSSYNSPLHFGNGTRLTVT.

This clonotype was counted at least ten times. V usage is TRBV7-3 and J usage is TRBJ2-3; D unclear. The CDR3 totals 13 residues. V was trimmed by 5 bases and J by 0 bases, leaving 6 bases between them. CDR1 and CDR2 from the germline V gene are SGHTA and FQGTGA. The CDR3 region has the DNA TGTGCCAGCAGCCACGGGAGCACAGATACGCAGTATTTT. This sequence encodes CASSHGSTDTQYF.

This clonotype was observed once. This clone may be a read error of a much larger clone one base away. The gene calls are TRBV7-2 and TRBJ1-1; D remains ambiguous. This CDR3 contains 14 residues. Per germline, CDR1 SGHTA and CDR2 FQGNSA. As DNA, the CDR3 is TGTTCCAGCAGCTTAATGTTCGAGTCCACTGAAGCTTTCTTT. This sequence encodes CSSSLMFESTEAFF.

This clonotype was picked up many times. The chain employs TRBV20-1 and TRBJ2-1, with D perhaps given as TRBD1 or TRBD2 (5 bases each). Looked up from germline, CDR1 is DFQATT and CDR2 is SNEGSKA (reference sequence). Deletions cut 3 bases from V and 7 bases from J, with 10 bases between. The CDR3 covers 12 residues. CDR3 residues: CSARGTRNEQFF. CDR3 coding DNA: TGCAGTGCTAGGGGGACGAGGAATGAGCAGTTCTTC.

In its sample, this clonotype was seen a few times. The rearrangement links TRBV11-3 to TRBJ2-2; the D gene is possibly TRBD1 (6 bases). The V gene's germline CDR1 is SGHNT and CDR2 YENEEA. The CDR3 covers 15 residues. Trimming shortened V by 2 bases and J by 6 bases, and 13 bases separated the two germline ends. DNA of the CDR3: TGTGCCAGCAGCTTAAATGGGGGCGTTGCCGGGGAGCTGTTTTTT. It is translated as CASSLNGGVAGELFF.

The table lists this clonotype with many counts. The rearrangement uses TRBV7-9 and TRBJ1-5; D may be TRBD1 (6 bases). This CDR3 contains 13 residues. V gave up 5 bases and J gave up 8 bases, with 13 bases separating them. Germline V gene sequence: CDR1 SEHNR, CDR2 FQNEAQ (reference sequence). The CDR3 spells CASSVSRDKPQHF. The CDR3 DNA reads TGTGCCAGCAGCGTTTCCCGGGACAAGCCCCAGCATTTT.

This clonotype was detected ten times or more. The V and J genes are TRBV10-3 and TRBJ2-3; TRBD1 matches 9 bases. J lost 7 bases, V lost 3 bases, and 11 bases had no gene match. Looked up from germline, CDR1 is ENHRY and CDR2 is SYGVKD. This CDR3 is 16 amino acids long. In nucleotides, the CDR3 is TGTGCCATCAGTGACTACGGACAGGGGCCTCCAAATACGCAGTATTTT. Translated: CAISDYGQGPPNTQYF.